The present entry profiles one T cell receptor beta chain with its context. Its antigen remains undetermined. No qualities accompany the bases; no much larger clone lies one base away. The data are from a study of blood T cell repertoires in COVID-19 (dated by TCRdb to 2019 to 2021). The study in broad terms: The collaborator samples originated in the United States, Italy and Spain and spanned the acute and convalescent phases of COVID-19. The material from the prospective study consisted of cDNA or gDNA derived from T cells, B-cell-depleted T cells, or PBMCs. Subjects who had been exposed to COVID-19, were actively infected with it, or had recovered from it provided the deeply sampled blood TCRbeta repertoires that made up the dataset. A freely available public database, intended as a resource for researchers studying the immune response to SARS-CoV-2, is where the repertoires were released. Samples were obtained from the ongoing ImmuneRACE study (first 160 participants) and from 950 to 1,500 subjects provided by 6 global collaborators. Nearly every sample came with metadata listing a de-identified subject ID, COVID-19 status, age in years and sex. Where available, HLA class I and class II types were obtained from metadata supplied by the sample provider rather than from assay-based typing.

Each collaborating institution followed its own protocols to collect whole blood in K2EDTA tubes. For TCRbeta analysis, collaborators shipped samples as frozen whole blood, isolated PBMCs, or DNA extracted from either of those sample types. Trimming takes 2 bases from V and 0 bases from J, and the germline ends sit 5 bases apart. Reading from cysteine to phenylalanine, the CDR3 counts 14 amino acids. Left in the record is the CDR3 DNA by itself, 42 bases read in frame from the first base. The germline V gene (reference sequence) specifies SEHNR as CDR1 and FQNEAQ as CDR2. The study at large found these results: The amount of clinical and demographic metadata varied by source and participant and was provided uncurated.

TCRbeta CDR3 regions were amplified from genomic DNA using the immunoSEQ Assay, a bias-controlled multiplex PCR. On the study's bioinformatics: Nucleated cell counts per sample were estimated from amplification of reference gene primers within the assay. To quantify the absolute abundance of each unique TCRbeta CDR3 rearrangement, sequence reads were collapsed and filtered. Productive Simpson clonality was computed per sample as the square root of Simpson's diversity index over productive rearrangements. The immuneACCESS repertoire file appears here via TCRdb, limited to in-frame rearrangements. These files lack a portion of the clones; in checked studies, under half of the deficit traces to unresolved V genes, and the cause of the others is not known. V, J and clone size reflect that table, while D and trimming were determined from the DNA. This sample gives about 190,000 clones in total; 70% to 90% of them show up just once. Together, the top ten hold roughly 2.5% of the sample.

This receptor was obtained from a man aged 40-49 years with active or convalescent COVID-19. Recombination linked TRBV7-9 to TRBJ1-3; no D gene call is confident. Sequenced input: peripheral blood. The nucleotides are TGTGCCAGCAGCTTAAGCGTCTCTGGAAACACCATATATTTT. This yields the protein CASSLSVSGNTIYF.